The TCR beta chain described here comes from a study of blood T cell repertoires in COVID-19. Study as a whole: From T cells, B-cell-depleted T cells, or PBMCs came the material, which was cDNA or gDNA.

Seattle enrolled patients during active infection and tracked them longitudinally. As processed by the authors: By means of reference gene primer amplification, nucleated cell counts were estimated. Using immunoSEQ multiplex PCR, the repertoire was profiled, and TCRdb retains in-frame clones only, with some absent. The V and J calls and the clone size are those of that table, but D and trimming were determined from the DNA. The data show approximately 150,000 clones, less than 90% seen once. Trimming took 6 bases from V and 5 from J; bases not matched to a gene: 4. Germline CDR1 MNHEY, CDR2 SVGAGI. CDR3 length: 15 residues.

The sequence derives from a man under 40 with COVID-19, enrolled during active disease. Material for sequencing was peripheral blood. The chain combines TRBV6-5 with TRBJ2-1, with 13 nucleotides matching TRBD2. In nucleotides, the CDR3 is TGTGCCAGCAGCCGGACTAGCGGGAGCCACAATGAGCAGTTCTTC. This codes for CASSRTSGSHNEQFF.